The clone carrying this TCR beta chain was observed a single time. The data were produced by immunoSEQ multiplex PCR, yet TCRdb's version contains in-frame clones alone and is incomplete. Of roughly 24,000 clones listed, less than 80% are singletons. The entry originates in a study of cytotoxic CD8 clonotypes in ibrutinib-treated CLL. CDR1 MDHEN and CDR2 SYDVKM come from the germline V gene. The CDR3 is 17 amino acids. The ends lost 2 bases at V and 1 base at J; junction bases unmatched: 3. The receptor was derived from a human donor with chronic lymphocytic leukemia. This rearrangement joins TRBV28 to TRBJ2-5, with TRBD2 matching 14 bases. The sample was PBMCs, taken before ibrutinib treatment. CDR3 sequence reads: CASSLRTSGRLQETQYF. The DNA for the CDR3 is TGTGCCAGCAGTTTAAGGACTAGCGGGAGGCTCCAAGAGACCCAGTACTTC.